The 3 T cell receptor beta chains presented below share a single source sample, sequenced in a study of post-analysis software for immune sequencing data. Study-level points and caveats: Elevated frequency relative to controls characterized several TRBV segments in patients, TRBV5-6, TRBV5-1 and TRBV20-1 among them.

Unique molecular identifiers were carried by the TCR beta cDNA libraries. TCRdb ran MiXCR on the PCR reads and lists one entry per CDR3 protein. The table has 800,000 to 950,000 distinct CDR3 sequences, 53% seen once. No cognate antigen is known for these TCRs. Sequencing was performed on blood. Source of these receptors: a girl under 18 with multiple sclerosis.

This clonotype was seen only once. A junction boundary mismatches the germline segment, possibly from a read error. The CDR3 is CSVEAGVSANEQFF. Here the CDR3 DNA reads TGCAGCGTCGAAGCGGGAGTTTCGGCAAATGAGCAGTTCTTC. The chain employs TRBV29-1 and TRBJ2-1; 8 nucleotides line up with TRBD2. This CDR3 has 14 amino acids. Germline V lookup: CDR1 SQVTM, CDR2 ANQGSEA.

The chain couples TRBV20-1 to TRBJ2-5; 10 bases match TRBD2. From germline, CDR1 is DFQATT and CDR2 SNEGSKA (reference sequence). The CDR3 is 17 residues long. Trimming removed 5 bases from V and 2 bases from J; junction bases left unmatched: 14. The CDR3 region has the DNA TGCAGTGCTGCCGGACTAGCGGTCATTAGTTGGCAAGAGACCCAGTACTTC. This sequence encodes CSAAGLAVISWQETQYF.

V is TRBV14 and J is TRBJ2-1, with TRBD1 identical over 12 bases. Germline loops: CDR1 SGHDN, CDR2 FVKESK. Trimming took 3 bases from V and 7 from J; bases not matched to a gene: 10. The CDR3 has 17 residues. CDR3 DNA: TGTGCCAGCAGCCACCCAAGGGGGACAGGGGGCCGGAATGAGCAGTTCTTC. This translates into CASSHPRGTGGRNEQFF.